This TCR beta chain comes out of a study of vaccination and CD4 T cells after COVID-19. The CDR3 is 10 residues long. From germline, CDR1 is SQVTM and CDR2 ANQGSEA. The germline V and J ends were trimmed by 4 bases and 8 bases, with 5 bases remaining between them. Comment on this clonotype: Its antigen remains unknown.

Described treatment: 10-day PBMC culture with coronavirus spike peptide pools or control peptides (ViraFEST assay). Sequencing of cultured CD4+ T cell DNA used the Oncomine TCR Beta short-read assay. TCRdb reprocessed the PCR reads with MiXCR, giving one entry per CDR3 protein. The data contain approximately 18,000 distinct CDR3 sequences, under 60% of them singletons. This specimen was CD4+ T cells from blood, cultured in vitro, taken after SARS-CoV-2 vaccination. The rearrangement uses TRBV29-1 and TRBJ1-4, with D uncertain. The receptor was derived from a human donor who had recovered from COVID-19. CDR3 nucleotide sequence: TGCAGCGTTGCCGACGAAAAACTGTTTTTT. Protein sequence: CSVADEKLFF.